These T cell receptor beta chains were read from a single sample in a study of technical replicates of blood from a few donors. Here immunoSEQ multiplex PCR was the method, and the copy in TCRdb shows in-frame clones only, minus some. The sample carries around 86,000 clones, around 96% recorded once. The sample taken for sequencing was T cells isolated from PBMCs. The origin of the receptors is a human donor in good health. CDR3s include the opening cysteine and the closing phenylalanine or tryptophan. The order of the fields is J gene, V gene, D gene, CDR3 protein, CDR3 DNA. D genes are given only for firm matches.

J gene: TRBJ2-5; V gene: TRBV27; D gene: -; CDR3 protein: CASGILEETQYF; CDR3 DNA: TGTGCCAGCGGAATACTAGAAGAGACCCAGTACTTC
J gene: TRBJ2-1; V gene: TRBV6-5; D gene: TRBD2; CDR3 protein: CASTSSGDNEQFF; CDR3 DNA: TGTGCCAGCACTTCTAGCGGTGACAATGAGCAGTTCTTC
J gene: TRBJ1-5; V gene: TRBV6-1; D gene: -; CDR3 protein: CASSEGYRSDSLNQPQHF; CDR3 DNA: TGTGCCAGCAGTGAAGGATATCGATCGGACAGCCTCAATCAGCCCCAGCATTTT
J gene: TRBJ2-2; V gene: TRBV11-2; D gene: TRBD2; CDR3 protein: CASSLAGTSGRATGELFF; CDR3 DNA: TGTGCCAGCAGCTTAGCGGGAACTAGCGGGAGAGCGACCGGGGAGCTGTTTTTT
J gene: TRBJ2-1; V gene: TRBV2; D gene: TRBD2; CDR3 protein: CASKATTSGRDNEQFF; CDR3 DNA: TGTGCCAGCAAGGCCACGACTAGCGGGAGAGACAATGAGCAGTTCTTC
J gene: TRBJ2-5; V gene: TRBV7-7; D gene: -; CDR3 protein: CASSPDFQETQYF; CDR3 DNA: TGTGCCAGCAGCCCGGACTTCCAAGAGACCCAGTACTTC
J gene: TRBJ2-7; V gene: TRBV25-1; D gene: TRBD1; CDR3 protein: CASRQTGGNYEQYF; CDR3 DNA: TGTGCCAGCAGACAGACAGGGGGCAACTACGAGCAGTACTTC
J gene: TRBJ1-1; V gene: TRBV5-1; D gene: -; CDR3 protein: CASGDFLHTEAFF; CDR3 DNA: TGCGCCAGCGGGGACTTTTTGCACACTGAAGCTTTCTTT
J gene: TRBJ2-1; V gene: TRBV6-1; D gene: TRBD2; CDR3 protein: CASRTSGIVNEQFF; CDR3 DNA: TGTGCCAGCAGGACTAGCGGGATTGTCAATGAGCAGTTCTTC
J gene: TRBJ2-6; V gene: TRBV5-1; D gene: -; CDR3 protein: CASSLSSGGANVLTF; CDR3 DNA: TGCGCCAGCAGCTTGTCGTCAGGTGGGGCCAACGTCCTGACTTTC
J gene: TRBJ2-5; V gene: TRBV7-9; D gene: TRBD1; CDR3 protein: CASNRQGPQETQYF; CDR3 DNA: TGTGCCAGCAATCGACAGGGACCCCAAGAGACCCAGTACTTC
J gene: TRBJ2-5; V gene: TRBV6-1; D gene: -; CDR3 protein: CASTGETQYF; CDR3 DNA: TGTGCCAGCACCGGAGAGACCCAGTACTTC
J gene: TRBJ1-5; V gene: TRBV7-9; D gene: -; CDR3 protein: CASSLSDGNQPQHF; CDR3 DNA: TGTGCCAGCAGCTTAAGCGACGGAAATCAGCCCCAGCATTTT
J gene: TRBJ1-1; V gene: TRBV30; D gene: TRBD1; CDR3 protein: CAWSRPRTGLVEAFF; CDR3 DNA: TGTGCCTGGAGTCGCCCCCGGACAGGGCTGGTTGAAGCTTTCTTT
J gene: TRBJ2-1; V gene: TRBV7-3; D gene: -; CDR3 protein: CASSAAGLATYNEQFF; CDR3 DNA: TGTGCCAGCAGCGCAGCAGGGCTAGCGACCTACAATGAGCAGTTCTTC
J gene: TRBJ1-2; V gene: TRBV11-2; D gene: -; CDR3 protein: CASSPTGILDGYTF; CDR3 DNA: TGTGCCAGCAGCCCGACAGGCATCCTAGATGGCTACACCTTC
J gene: TRBJ1-1; V gene: TRBV6-1; D gene: TRBD1; CDR3 protein: CASEPGTGKAFF; CDR3 DNA: TGTGCCAGTGAGCCCGGGACAGGGAAAGCTTTCTTT
J gene: TRBJ2-1; V gene: TRBV11-2; D gene: TRBD2; CDR3 protein: CASSLGLAMTNEQFF; CDR3 DNA: TGTGCCAGCAGCTTAGGACTAGCGATGACCAATGAGCAGTTCTTC
J gene: TRBJ2-1; V gene: TRBV7-2; D gene: TRBD2; CDR3 protein: CASSGGTSFHNEQFF; CDR3 DNA: TGTGCCAGCAGCGGCGGGACTAGCTTCCACAATGAGCAGTTCTTC
J gene: TRBJ2-7; V gene: TRBV10-2; D gene: -; CDR3 protein: CASRSDSYEQYF; CDR3 DNA: TGCGCCAGCAGATCGGACAGCTACGAGCAGTACTTC
J gene: TRBJ2-7; V gene: TRBV5-1; D gene: TRBD1; CDR3 protein: CASTSGTANSYEQYF; CDR3 DNA: TGCGCCAGCACATCCGGGACAGCAAACTCCTACGAGCAGTACTTC
J gene: TRBJ2-5; V gene: TRBV6-6; D gene: -; CDR3 protein: CASIGMGLSGETQYF; CDR3 DNA: TGTGCCAGCATAGGTATGGGGCTTTCTGGCGAGACCCAGTACTTC
J gene: TRBJ2-5; V gene: TRBV7-9; D gene: TRBD2; CDR3 protein: CASSYGGEETQYF; CDR3 DNA: TGTGCCAGCAGCTACGGGGGGGAAGAGACCCAGTACTTC
J gene: TRBJ1-5; V gene: TRBV19; D gene: -; CDR3 protein: CASSKGRGGDQPQHF; CDR3 DNA: TGTGCCAGTAGCAAGGGGCGGGGAGGGGATCAGCCCCAGCATTTT
J gene: TRBJ2-6; V gene: TRBV7-9; D gene: -; CDR3 protein: CASSLAARFSGANVLTF; CDR3 DNA: TGTGCCAGCAGCTTAGCTGCGCGTTTCTCTGGGGCCAACGTCCTGACTTTC
J gene: TRBJ2-7; V gene: TRBV7-9; D gene: TRBD1; CDR3 protein: CASSSNPGTGFHEQYF; CDR3 DNA: TGTGCCAGCAGCTCAAACCCCGGGACAGGGTTTCACGAGCAGTACTTC
J gene: TRBJ2-5; V gene: TRBV4-2; D gene: -; CDR3 protein: CASSLRGGETQYF; CDR3 DNA: TGTGCCAGCAGCCTACGAGGCGGCGAGACCCAGTACTTC
J gene: TRBJ2-2; V gene: TRBV9; D gene: TRBD2; CDR3 protein: CASSVDSGGINTGELFF; CDR3 DNA: TGTGCCAGCAGCGTAGACAGCGGGGGAATTAACACCGGGGAGCTGTTTTTT
J gene: TRBJ2-5; V gene: TRBV5-1; D gene: TRBD1; CDR3 protein: CASSLGQGKETQYF; CDR3 DNA: TGCGCCAGCAGCCTCGGACAGGGAAAAGAGACCCAGTACTTC